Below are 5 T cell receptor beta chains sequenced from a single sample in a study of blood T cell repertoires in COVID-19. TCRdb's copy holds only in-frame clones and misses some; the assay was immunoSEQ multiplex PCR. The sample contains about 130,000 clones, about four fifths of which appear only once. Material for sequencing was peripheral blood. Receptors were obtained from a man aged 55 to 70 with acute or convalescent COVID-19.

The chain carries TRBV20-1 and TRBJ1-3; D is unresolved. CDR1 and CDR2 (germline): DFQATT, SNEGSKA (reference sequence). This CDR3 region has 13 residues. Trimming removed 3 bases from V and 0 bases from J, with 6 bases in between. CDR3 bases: TGCAGTGCTAGTGCCAGCTCTGGAAACACCATATATTTT. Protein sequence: CSASASSGNTIYF.

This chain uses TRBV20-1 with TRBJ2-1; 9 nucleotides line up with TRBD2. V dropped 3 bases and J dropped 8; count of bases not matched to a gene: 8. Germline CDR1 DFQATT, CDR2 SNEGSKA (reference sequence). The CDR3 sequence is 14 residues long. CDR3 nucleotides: TGCAGTGCTAGTCGGCTAGCGGGAAGGTATGAGCAGTTCTTC. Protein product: CSASRLAGRYEQFF.

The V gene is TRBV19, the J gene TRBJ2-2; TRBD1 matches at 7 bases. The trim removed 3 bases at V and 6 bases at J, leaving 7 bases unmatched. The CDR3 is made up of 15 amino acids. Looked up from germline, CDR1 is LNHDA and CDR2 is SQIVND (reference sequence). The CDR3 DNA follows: TGTGCCAGTAGTATGGTAAAGGGGGCCGCCGGGGAGCTGTTTTTT. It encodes CASSMVKGAAGELFF.

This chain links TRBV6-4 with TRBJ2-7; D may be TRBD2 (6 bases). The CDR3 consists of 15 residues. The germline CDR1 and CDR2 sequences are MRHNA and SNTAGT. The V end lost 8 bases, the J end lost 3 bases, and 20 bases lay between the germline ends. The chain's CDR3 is CASAEGSGQNYEQYF. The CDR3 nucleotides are TGTGCCAGCGCTGAAGGGAGCGGGCAAAACTACGAGCAGTACTTC.

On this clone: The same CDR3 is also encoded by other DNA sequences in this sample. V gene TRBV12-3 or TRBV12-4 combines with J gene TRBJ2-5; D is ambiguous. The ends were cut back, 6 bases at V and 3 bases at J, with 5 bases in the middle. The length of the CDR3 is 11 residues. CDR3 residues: CASSPEETQYF. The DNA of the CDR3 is TGTGCCAGCAGCCCCGAAGAGACCCAGTACTTC.